This TCR beta chain was identified during a study of T cell responses to AZD1222 COVID-19 vaccine. Background on the study: Second doses that came at about 4 or about 12 weeks were put together. Notes on the study in general: Spike-specific TCR repertoires showed rising breadth and depth after two AZD1222 doses. Repertoires were obtained only post-peak T cell response.

As concerns this clone: Its antigen is undetermined.

The V gene's germline CDR1 is MNHEY and CDR2 SVGAGI. The CDR3 has 15 residues. With 5 bases clipped from V and 0 bases from J, the junction kept 2 bases outside the gene matches. TCRdb's copy holds only in-frame clones and misses some; the assay was immunoSEQ multiplex PCR. Counted here are roughly 160,000 clones, 92% occurring once; the ten biggest clones make up over 1.5%. The receptor comes from an adult in good health. The specimen comprised peripheral blood, sampled on day 0 of AZD1222 vaccination. The chain recombines TRBV6-5 with TRBJ1-4; 8 bases are shared with TRBD1. The CDR3 protein is CASSPQGATNEKLFF. CDR3 DNA sequence: TGTGCCAGCAGTCCACAGGGGGCAACTAATGAAAAACTGTTTTTT.